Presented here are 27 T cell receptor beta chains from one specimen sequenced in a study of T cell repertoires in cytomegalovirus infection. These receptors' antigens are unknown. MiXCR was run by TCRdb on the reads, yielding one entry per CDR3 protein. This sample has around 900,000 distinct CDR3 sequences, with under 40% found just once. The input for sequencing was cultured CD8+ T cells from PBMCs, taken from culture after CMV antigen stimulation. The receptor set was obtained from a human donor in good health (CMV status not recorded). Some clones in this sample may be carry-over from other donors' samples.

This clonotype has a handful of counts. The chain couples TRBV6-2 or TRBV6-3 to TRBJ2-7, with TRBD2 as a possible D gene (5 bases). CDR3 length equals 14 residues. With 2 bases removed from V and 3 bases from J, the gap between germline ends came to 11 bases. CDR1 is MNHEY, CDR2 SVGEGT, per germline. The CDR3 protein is CASSYGSSLYEQYV. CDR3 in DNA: TGTGCCAGCAGTTACGGATCTAGCCTCTACGAGCAGTACGTC.

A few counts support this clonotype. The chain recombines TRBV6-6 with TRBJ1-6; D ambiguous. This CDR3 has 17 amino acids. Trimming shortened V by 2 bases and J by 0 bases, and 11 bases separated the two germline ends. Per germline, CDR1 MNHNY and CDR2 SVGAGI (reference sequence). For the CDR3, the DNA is TGTGCCAGCAGTTACCTGGACGGCCCCTCCTATAATTCACCCCTCCACTTT. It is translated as CASSYLDGPSYNSPLHF.

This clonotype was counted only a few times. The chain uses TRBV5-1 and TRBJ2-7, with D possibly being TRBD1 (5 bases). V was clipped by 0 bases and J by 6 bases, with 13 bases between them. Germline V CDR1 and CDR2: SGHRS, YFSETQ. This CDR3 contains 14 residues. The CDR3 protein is CASSLGQFPREQYF. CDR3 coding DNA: TGCGCCAGCAGCTTGGGACAGTTTCCGCGCGAGCAGTACTTC.

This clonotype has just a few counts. The CDR3 is CASSFDSDYYGYTF. The CDR3 DNA sequence: TGTGCCAGCAGTTTCGACAGCGATTACTATGGCTACACCTTC. The J gene is TRBJ1-2, the V gene TRBV12-3 or TRBV12-4, with D perhaps TRBD1 (5 bases). With 3 bases removed from V and 3 bases from J, the gap between germline ends came to 11 bases. This CDR3 has 14 residues.

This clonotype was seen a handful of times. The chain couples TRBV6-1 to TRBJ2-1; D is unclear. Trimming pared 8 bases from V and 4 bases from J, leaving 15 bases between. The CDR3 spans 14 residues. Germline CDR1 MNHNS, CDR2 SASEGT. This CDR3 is CASSIGPRYNEQFF. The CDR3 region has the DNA TGTGCCAGCTCTATAGGACCGAGATACAATGAGCAGTTCTTC.

The CDR3 coding sequence is TGTGCCACCAGTGATACCTCCGCAGGGTGGGAGACCCAGTACTTC. This codes for CATSDTSAGWETQYF. The rearrangement links TRBV24-1 to TRBJ2-5; D perhaps matches TRBD1 (5 bases). The CDR3 runs 15 residues. Deletions cut 3 bases from V and 5 bases from J, with 15 bases between. Germline CDR1 reads KGHDR; CDR2 reads SFDVKD.

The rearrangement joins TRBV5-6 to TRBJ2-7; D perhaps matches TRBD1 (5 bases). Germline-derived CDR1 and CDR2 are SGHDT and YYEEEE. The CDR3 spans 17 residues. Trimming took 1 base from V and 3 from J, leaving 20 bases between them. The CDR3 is CASSLRTGPRSIYEQYF. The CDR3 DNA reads TGTGCCAGCAGCTTGCGAACAGGCCCCCGCTCGATCTACGAGCAGTACTTC. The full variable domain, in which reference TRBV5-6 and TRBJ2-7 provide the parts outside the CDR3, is DAGVTQSPTHLIKTRGQQVTLRCSPKSGHDTVSWYQQALGQGPQFIFQYYEEEERQRGNFPDRFSGHQFPNYSSELNVNALLLGDSALYLCASSLRTGPRSIYEQYFGPGTRLTVT.

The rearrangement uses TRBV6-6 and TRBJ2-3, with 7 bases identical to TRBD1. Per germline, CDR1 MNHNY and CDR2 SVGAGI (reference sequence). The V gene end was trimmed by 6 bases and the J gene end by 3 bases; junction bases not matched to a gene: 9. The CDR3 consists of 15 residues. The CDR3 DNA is TGTGCCAGCAGCGGACAGGTCGGAACTACAGATACGCAGTATTTT. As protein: CASSGQVGTTDTQYF.

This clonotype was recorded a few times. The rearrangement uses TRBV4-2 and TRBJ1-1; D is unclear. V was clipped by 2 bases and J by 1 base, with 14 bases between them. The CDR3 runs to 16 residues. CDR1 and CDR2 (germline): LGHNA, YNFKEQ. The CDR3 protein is CASSQSPSPENTEAFF. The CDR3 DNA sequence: TGTGCCAGCAGCCAATCCCCCTCCCCCGAGAACACTGAAGCTTTCTTT.

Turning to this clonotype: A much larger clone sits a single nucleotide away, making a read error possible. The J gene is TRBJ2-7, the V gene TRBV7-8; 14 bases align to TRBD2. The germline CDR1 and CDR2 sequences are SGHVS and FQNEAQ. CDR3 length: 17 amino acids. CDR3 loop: CVSSSGLAGESSYEQYF. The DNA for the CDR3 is TGTGTCAGCAGCTCGGGACTAGCGGGGGAGAGCTCCTACGAGCAGTACTTC.

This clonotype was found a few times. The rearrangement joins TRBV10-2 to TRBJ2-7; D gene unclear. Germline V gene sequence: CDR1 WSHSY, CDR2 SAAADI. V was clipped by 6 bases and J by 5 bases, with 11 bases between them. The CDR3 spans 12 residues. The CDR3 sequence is CASREGSNEQYV. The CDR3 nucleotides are TGCGCCAGCAGGGAAGGGTCCAACGAGCAGTACGTC.

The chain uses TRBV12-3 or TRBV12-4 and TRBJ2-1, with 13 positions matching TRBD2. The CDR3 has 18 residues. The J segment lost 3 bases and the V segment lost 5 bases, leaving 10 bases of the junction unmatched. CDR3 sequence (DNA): TGTGCCAGCAGTCCCTCGACTAGCGGGGGGTCTGTCTACAATGAGCAGTTCTTC. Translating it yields CASSPSTSGGSVYNEQFF.

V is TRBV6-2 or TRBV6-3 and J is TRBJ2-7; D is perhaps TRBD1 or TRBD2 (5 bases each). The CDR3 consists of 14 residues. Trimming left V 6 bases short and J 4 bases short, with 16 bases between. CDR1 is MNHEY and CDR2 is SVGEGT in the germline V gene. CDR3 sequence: CASRNPGRGYEQYV. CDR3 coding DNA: TGTGCCAGCAGAAACCCGGGACGGGGATACGAGCAGTACGTC.

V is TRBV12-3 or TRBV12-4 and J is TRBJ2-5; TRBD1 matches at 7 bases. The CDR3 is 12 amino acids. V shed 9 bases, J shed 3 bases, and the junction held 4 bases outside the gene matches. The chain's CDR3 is CASLTGEETQYF. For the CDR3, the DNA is TGTGCCAGTCTTACAGGGGAAGAGACCCAGTACTTC.

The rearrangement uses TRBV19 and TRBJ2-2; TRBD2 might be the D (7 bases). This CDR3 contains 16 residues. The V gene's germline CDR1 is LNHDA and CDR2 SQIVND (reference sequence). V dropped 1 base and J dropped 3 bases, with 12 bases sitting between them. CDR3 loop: CASSIVGAGDTGELFF. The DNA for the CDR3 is TGTGCCAGTAGTATAGTGGGGGCGGGAGACACCGGGGAGCTGTTTTTT.

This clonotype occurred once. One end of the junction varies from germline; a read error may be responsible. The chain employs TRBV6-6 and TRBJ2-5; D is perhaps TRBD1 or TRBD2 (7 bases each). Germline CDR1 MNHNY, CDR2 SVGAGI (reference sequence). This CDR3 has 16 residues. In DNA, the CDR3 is TGTGCCAACAGTTCTGCTCTGGGAGGGGGCCAGGAGACCCAGTACTTC. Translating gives CANSSALGGGQETQYF.

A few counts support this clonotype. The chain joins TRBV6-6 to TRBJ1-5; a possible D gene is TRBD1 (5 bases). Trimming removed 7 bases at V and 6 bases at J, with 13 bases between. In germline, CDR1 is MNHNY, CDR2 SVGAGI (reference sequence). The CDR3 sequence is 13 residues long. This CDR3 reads CASMAGIGQPQHF. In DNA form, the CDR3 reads TGTGCCAGCATGGCAGGGATCGGTCAGCCCCAGCATTTT.

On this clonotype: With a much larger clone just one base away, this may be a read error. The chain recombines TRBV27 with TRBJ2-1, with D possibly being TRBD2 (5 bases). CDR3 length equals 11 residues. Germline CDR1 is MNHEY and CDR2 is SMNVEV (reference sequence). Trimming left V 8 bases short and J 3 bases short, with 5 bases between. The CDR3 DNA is TGTGCCAGCGAGGGCTACAATGAGCAGTTCTTC. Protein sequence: CASEGYNEQFF.

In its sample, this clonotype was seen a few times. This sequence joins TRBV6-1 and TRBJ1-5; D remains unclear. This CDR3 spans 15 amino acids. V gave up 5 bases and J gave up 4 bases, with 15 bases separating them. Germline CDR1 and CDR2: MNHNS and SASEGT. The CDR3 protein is CASSISGNLNQPQHF. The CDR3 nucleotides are TGTGCCAGCAGTATAAGCGGGAATCTTAATCAGCCCCAGCATTTT.

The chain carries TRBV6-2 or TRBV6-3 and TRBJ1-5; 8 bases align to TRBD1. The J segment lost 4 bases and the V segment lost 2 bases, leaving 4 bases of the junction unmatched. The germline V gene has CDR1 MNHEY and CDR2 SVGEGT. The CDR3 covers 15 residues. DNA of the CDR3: TGTGCCAGCAGTTACGCGGGGGACAGGAATCAGCCCCAGCATTTT. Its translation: CASSYAGDRNQPQHF.

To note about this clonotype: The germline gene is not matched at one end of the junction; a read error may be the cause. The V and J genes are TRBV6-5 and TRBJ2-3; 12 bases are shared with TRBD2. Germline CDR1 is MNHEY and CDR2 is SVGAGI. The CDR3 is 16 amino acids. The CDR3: CPSSYSPSGGADTQYF. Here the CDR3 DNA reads TGTCCCAGCAGTTACTCGCCTAGCGGGGGGGCAGATACGCAGTATTTT.

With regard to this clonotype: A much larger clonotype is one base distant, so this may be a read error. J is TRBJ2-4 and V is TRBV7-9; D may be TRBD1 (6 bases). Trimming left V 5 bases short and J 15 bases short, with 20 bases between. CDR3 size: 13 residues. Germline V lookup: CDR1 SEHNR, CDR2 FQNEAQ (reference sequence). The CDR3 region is CASSTGHLSIRYF. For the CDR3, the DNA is TGTGCCAGCAGCACGGGACATCTCAGCATACGGTACTTC.

CDR3 coding DNA: TGTGCCAGCAGCTTAGCTATAGCGAGGGAGCAGTACGTC. The encoded protein is CASSLAIAREQYV. The gene calls are TRBV7-8 and TRBJ2-7; TRBD2 is a possible D gene (5 bases). V gave up 0 bases and J gave up 7 bases, with 10 bases separating them. This CDR3 comprises 13 residues. Germline V gene sequence: CDR1 SGHVS, CDR2 FQNEAQ.

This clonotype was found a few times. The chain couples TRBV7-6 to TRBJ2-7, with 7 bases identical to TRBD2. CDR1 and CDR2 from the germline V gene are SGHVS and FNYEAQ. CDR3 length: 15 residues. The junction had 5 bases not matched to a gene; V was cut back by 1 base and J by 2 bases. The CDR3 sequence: CASSLEAGYAYEQYV. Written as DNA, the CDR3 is TGTGCCAGCAGCTTAGAAGCGGGGTACGCCTACGAGCAGTACGTC.

CDR3 amino acids: CASSESRTSAFYQETQYF. Written as DNA, the CDR3 is TGTGCCAGCAGTGAATCAAGGACTAGCGCCTTTTACCAAGAGACCCAGTACTTC. This chain joins TRBV25-1 and TRBJ2-5, with 9 nucleotides matching TRBD2. The CDR3 is 18 amino acids. Germline V gives CDR1 MGHDK, CDR2 SYGVNS. V lost 1 base to trimming and J lost 0 bases; unmatched junction nucleotides: 9.

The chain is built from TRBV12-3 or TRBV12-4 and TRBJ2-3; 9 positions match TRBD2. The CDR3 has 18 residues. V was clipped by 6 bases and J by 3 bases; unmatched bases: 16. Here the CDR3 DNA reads TGTGCCAGCAGATTAACCCCCGGCGGGGGGGCCATAACAGATACGCAGTATTTT. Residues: CASRLTPGGGAITDTQYF.

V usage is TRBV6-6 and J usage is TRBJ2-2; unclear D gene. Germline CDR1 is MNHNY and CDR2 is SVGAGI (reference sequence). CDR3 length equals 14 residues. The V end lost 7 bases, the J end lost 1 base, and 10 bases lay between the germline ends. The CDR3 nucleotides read TGTGCCAGCATCCTGCCAAGGAACACCGGGGAGCTGTTTTTT. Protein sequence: CASILPRNTGELFF.